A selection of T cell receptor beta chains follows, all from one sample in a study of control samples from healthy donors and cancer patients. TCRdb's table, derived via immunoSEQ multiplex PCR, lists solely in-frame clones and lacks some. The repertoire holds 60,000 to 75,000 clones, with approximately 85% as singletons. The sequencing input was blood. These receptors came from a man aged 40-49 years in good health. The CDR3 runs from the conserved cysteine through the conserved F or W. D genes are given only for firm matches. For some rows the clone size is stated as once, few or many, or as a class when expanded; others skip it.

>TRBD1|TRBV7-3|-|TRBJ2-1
CASSLGTGYGDEQFF
TGTGCCAGCAGCCTTGGGACAGGTTATGGGGATGAGCAGTTCTTC
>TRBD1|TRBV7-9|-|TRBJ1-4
CACGQGDEKLFF
TGTGCCTGTGGACAGGGGGATGAAAAACTGTTTTTT
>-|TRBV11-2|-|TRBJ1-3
CASSFEGASGNTIYF
TGTGCCAGCAGCTTCGAAGGTGCCTCTGGAAACACCATATATTTT
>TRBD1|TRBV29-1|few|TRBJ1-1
CSARQGANTEAFF
TGCAGCGCACGACAGGGGGCGAACACTGAAGCTTTCTTT
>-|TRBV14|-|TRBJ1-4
CASSQDVGYNEKLFF
TGTGCCAGCAGCCAAGATGTCGGTTATAATGAAAAACTGTTTTTT
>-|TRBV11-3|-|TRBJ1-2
CASSSQQGLYGYTF
TGTGCCAGCAGCTCCCAGCAAGGCCTCTATGGCTACACCTTC
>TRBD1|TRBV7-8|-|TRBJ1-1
CASSLQGDTGAFF
TGTGCCAGCAGCTTACAGGGGGACACTGGGGCTTTCTTT
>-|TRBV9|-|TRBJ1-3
CASSVSGDASGNTIYF
TGTGCCAGCAGCGTATCGGGGGACGCCTCTGGAAACACCATATATTTT
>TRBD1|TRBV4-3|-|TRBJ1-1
CASSQGTGRETEAFF
TGCGCCAGCAGCCAAGGGACAGGACGAGAAACTGAAGCTTTCTTT
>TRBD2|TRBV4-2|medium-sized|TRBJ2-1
CASSRHTSGRGEQFF
TGTGCCAGCAGCCGTCACACTAGCGGGAGGGGTGAGCAGTTCTTC
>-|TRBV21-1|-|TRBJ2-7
CASGNPGQTYEQYF
TGTGCCAGCGGAAACCCGGGACAGACCTACGAGCAGTACTTC
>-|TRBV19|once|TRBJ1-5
CASSMTGNQPQHF
TGTGCCAGTAGTATGACGGGGAATCAGCCCCAGCATTTT
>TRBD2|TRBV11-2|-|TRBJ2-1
CASRRLAGGRNEQFF
TGTGCCAGCAGAAGACTAGCGGGAGGGAGGAATGAGCAGTTCTTC
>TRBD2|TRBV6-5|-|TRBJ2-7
CASSPVTSGFREQYF
TGTGCCAGCAGTCCTGTCACTAGCGGGTTTCGAGAGCAGTACTTC
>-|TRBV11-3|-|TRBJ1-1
CASSSSIWEEAFF
TGTGCCAGCAGCTCAAGTATTTGGGAGGAAGCTTTCTTT
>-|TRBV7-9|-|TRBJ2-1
CASSSGTGIYSYNEQFF
TGTGCCAGCAGCTCCGGGACGGGAATTTATAGTTACAATGAGCAGTTCTTC
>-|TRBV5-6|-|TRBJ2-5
CASSSAPKGTQYF
TGTGCCAGCAGCTCGGCCCCAAAAGGGACCCAGTACTTC
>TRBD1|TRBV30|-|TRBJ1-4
CAWSRTGTNEKLFF
TGTGCCTGGTCCAGGACAGGGACTAATGAAAAACTGTTTTTT
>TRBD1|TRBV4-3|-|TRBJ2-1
CASSQDHRDRGGNEQFF
TGCGCCAGCAGCCAAGACCACCGGGACAGGGGAGGAAATGAGCAGTTCTTC
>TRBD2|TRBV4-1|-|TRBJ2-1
CASSRSGTSNNEQFF
TGCGCCAGCAGCCGGTCAGGGACTAGTAACAATGAGCAGTTCTTC
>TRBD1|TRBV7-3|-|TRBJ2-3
CASRLGTGSTDTQYF
TGTGCCAGCAGACTCGGGACAGGGAGCACAGATACGCAGTATTTT
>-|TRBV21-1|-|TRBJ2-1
CASTPTEQFF
TGTGCCAGCACCCCTACTGAGCAGTTCTTC
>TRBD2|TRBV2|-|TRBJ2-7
CATGTSGHYEQYF
TGTGCCACCGGGACTAGCGGTCACTACGAGCAGTACTTC
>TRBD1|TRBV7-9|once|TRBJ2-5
CASSPSDRVETQYF
TGTGCCAGCAGCCCCTCGGACAGGGTCGAGACCCAGTACTTC
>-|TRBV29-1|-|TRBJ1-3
CSVADSGNTIYF
TGCAGCGTTGCAGACTCTGGAAACACCATATATTTT
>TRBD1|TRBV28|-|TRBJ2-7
CASSPAGGSSYEQYF
TGTGCCAGCAGTCCAGCAGGGGGAAGCTCCTACGAGCAGTACTTC
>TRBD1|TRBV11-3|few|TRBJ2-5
CASGRGRAETQYF
TGTGCCAGCGGCAGGGGGCGCGCAGAGACCCAGTACTTC
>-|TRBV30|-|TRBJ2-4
CAWSVGGTKNIQYF
TGTGCCTGGAGTGTGGGAGGAACCAAAAACATTCAGTACTTC
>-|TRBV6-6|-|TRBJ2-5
CASSFRPAGETQYF
TGTGCCAGCAGTTTCCGACCCGCGGGAGAGACCCAGTACTTC
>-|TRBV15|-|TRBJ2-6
CATSSRASNVLTF
TGTGCCACCAGCAGCAGGGCCTCCAACGTCCTGACTTTC
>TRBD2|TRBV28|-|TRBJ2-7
CASSLGGVGYEQYF
TGTGCCAGCAGTTTGGGGGGGGTCGGTTACGAGCAGTACTTC
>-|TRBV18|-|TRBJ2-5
CASSYRQQETQYF
TGTGCCAGCTCATACCGACAGCAAGAGACCCAGTACTTC
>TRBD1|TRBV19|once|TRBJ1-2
CASSIARTGWYGYTF
TGTGCCAGTAGTATCGCCCGGACAGGGTGGTATGGCTACACCTTC
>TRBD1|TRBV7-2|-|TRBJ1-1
CASSLVNRGTEAFF
TGTGCCAGCAGCTTAGTGAACAGGGGCACTGAAGCTTTCTTT
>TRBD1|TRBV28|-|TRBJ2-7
CASSFATGSFEQYF
TGTGCCAGCAGTTTCGCGACAGGGTCGTTTGAGCAGTACTTC
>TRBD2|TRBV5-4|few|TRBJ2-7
CASSSGLAGLYEQYF
TGTGCCAGCAGCTCTGGACTAGCGGGCCTCTACGAGCAGTACTTC
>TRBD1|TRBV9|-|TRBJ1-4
CASSGRQGLREKLFF
TGTGCCAGCAGCGGGAGACAGGGGCTTCGGGAAAAACTGTTTTTT
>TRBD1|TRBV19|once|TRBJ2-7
CASSIGGGRGRSYEQYF
TGTGCCAGTAGTATTGGGGGTGGCAGGGGGAGATCCTACGAGCAGTACTTC
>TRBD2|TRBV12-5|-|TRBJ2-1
CASGESGTPYNEQFF
TGTGCTAGTGGTGAAAGCGGGACTCCCTACAATGAGCAGTTCTTC
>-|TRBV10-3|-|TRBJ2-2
CATEGDTGSQNTGELFF
TGTGCCACCGAGGGGGATACAGGGTCCCAGAACACCGGGGAGCTGTTTTTT
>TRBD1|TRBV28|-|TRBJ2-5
CASNSTGQGQETQYF
TGTGCCAGCAATTCCACCGGACAGGGGCAAGAGACCCAGTACTTC
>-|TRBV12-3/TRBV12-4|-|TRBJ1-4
CASRRGGGEKLFF
TGTGCCAGCAGACGGGGAGGTGGTGAAAAACTGTTTTTT
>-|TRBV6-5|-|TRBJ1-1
CASSYSHANTEAFF
TGTGCCAGCAGTTACTCGCACGCCAACACTGAAGCTTTCTTT
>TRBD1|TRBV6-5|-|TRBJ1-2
CASSFRQGTNYGYTF
TGTGCCAGCAGTTTTAGACAGGGGACGAACTATGGCTACACCTTC
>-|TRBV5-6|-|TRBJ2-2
CASSLFGPNTGELFF
TGTGCCAGCAGCTTGTTTGGCCCCAACACCGGGGAGCTGTTTTTT
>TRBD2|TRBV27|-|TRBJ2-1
CASSSGTSGRGGQFF
TGTGCCAGCAGTTCAGGGACTAGCGGGAGGGGGGGTCAGTTCTTC
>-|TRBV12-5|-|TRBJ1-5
CASGRNYRDGPGNQPQHF
TGTGCTAGTGGTCGGAACTACCGGGACGGCCCGGGCAATCAGCCCCAGCATTTT
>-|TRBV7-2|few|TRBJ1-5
CASSRRVSGNQPQHF
TGTGCCAGCAGCCGGCGGGTGTCCGGCAATCAGCCCCAGCATTTT
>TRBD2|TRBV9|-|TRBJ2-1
CASSARTSMGLDEQFF
TGTGCCAGCAGCGCCCGGACTAGCATGGGTTTGGATGAGCAGTTCTTC
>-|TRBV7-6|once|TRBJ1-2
CASSLEQGPNYGYTF
TGTGCCAGCAGCTTAGAGCAGGGGCCAAACTATGGCTACACCTTC
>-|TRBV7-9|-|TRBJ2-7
CASSLSGWGYEQYF
TGTGCCAGCAGCTTATCAGGGTGGGGCTACGAGCAGTACTTC
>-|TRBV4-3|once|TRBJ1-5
CASSQEGYNQPQHF
TGCGCCAGCAGCCAAGAGGGATACAATCAGCCCCAGCATTTT
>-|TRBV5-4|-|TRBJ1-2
CASSSTGRRSGYTF
TGTGCCAGCAGCTCAACAGGGCGTCGTTCTGGCTACACCTTC
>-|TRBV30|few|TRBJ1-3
CAWRPMTNQGNTIYF
TGTGCCTGGAGGCCCATGACAAATCAGGGAAACACCATATATTTT
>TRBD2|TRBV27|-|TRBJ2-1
CASSLSGTSGRAYYNEQFF
TGTGCCAGCAGTCTCTCCGGGACTAGCGGGAGGGCCTACTACAATGAGCAGTTCTTC